These T cell receptor beta chains were read from a single sample in a study of T cell repertoires in cytomegalovirus infection. No antigens are known for them. MiXCR, applied by TCRdb to the reads, yields one record per CDR3 protein. The sample lists about 63,000 distinct CDR3 sequences, 20% to 25% seen once, with 65% to 85% in the top ten. Sequencing was performed on CD8+ T cells from cultured PBMCs, taken from culture after CMV antigen stimulation. Every receptor here comes from a human donor in good health (CMV status not recorded). Some clones in this sample may be carry-over from other donors' samples. Each CDR3 is given with its conserved first and last residue. Each record gives: D gene, clone size, V gene, J gene, CDR3 protein, CDR3 DNA. A D gene is named only where the DNA matches it firmly. The size entry is marked missing in some rows and otherwise reads once, few, many or a size class.

>-|-|TRBV9|TRBJ1-2
CASSVGGNYGYTF
TGTGCCAGCAGCGTAGGGGGTAACTATGGCTACACCTTC
>-|few|TRBV6-5|TRBJ2-2
CASRGDRNTGELFF
TGTGCCAGCAGGGGAGACAGAAACACCGGGGAGCTGTTTTTT
>-|-|TRBV5-1|TRBJ1-5
CASSAGTVGNQPQHF
TGCGCCAGCAGCGCAGGGACGGTGGGCAATCAGCCCCAGCATTTT
>-|few|TRBV5-5|TRBJ2-2
CASSLGGSSKVLFF
TGTGCCAGCAGCTTGGGAGGCAGCTCCAAAGTGCTGTTTTTT
>TRBD2|few|TRBV7-2|TRBJ2-1
CASSQRTSGEASNEQFF
TGTGCCAGCAGCCAAAGAACTAGCGGTGAGGCTTCCAATGAGCAGTTCTTC
>-|-|TRBV7-2|TRBJ1-3
CASSFVVRSSGNTIYF
TGTGCCAGCAGCTTTGTCGTCCGGAGCTCTGGAAACACCATATATTTT
>TRBD2|few|TRBV7-2|TRBJ2-1
CASSLGKRGALYNEQFF
TGTGCCAGCAGCTTAGGCAAGCGGGGGGCCCTCTACAATGAGCAGTTCTTC
>TRBD1|-|TRBV7-9|TRBJ2-7
CASSPAGGSVQYF
TGTGCCAGCAGCCCCGCAGGGGGTTCGGTGCAGTACTTC
>-|-|TRBV4-3|TRBJ1-4
CASSQDGTTNEKLFF
TGCGCCAGCAGCCAAGACGGTACAACTAATGAAAAACTGTTTTTT
>-|-|TRBV11-2|TRBJ2-7
CASTLGLNLPYEQYF
TGTGCCAGCACCCTCGGACTCAATCTCCCCTACGAGCAGTACTTC
>-|-|TRBV5-1|TRBJ1-1
CASSLEGKAFF
TGCGCCAGCAGCTTGGAAGGTAAAGCTTTCTTT